Listed here are 4 T cell receptor beta chains from one sample, sequenced in a study of blood T cell repertoires in COVID-19. Profiled with immunoSEQ multiplex PCR; TCRdb holds only in-frame clones, not every one. This table holds roughly 310,000 clones, about 92% found once. Specimen: PBMCs or T cells enriched from blood (not recorded which). The receptors derive from a man between 60 and 75 years old who had recovered from COVID-19.

V usage is TRBV19 and J usage is TRBJ1-1; D gene unclear. CDR3 length equals 14 residues. V lost 1 base and J 1 base, leaving 7 bases between the germline ends. Germline CDR1 is LNHDA and CDR2 is SQIVND (reference sequence). Here the CDR3 reads CASSIVWANTEAFF. CDR3 in DNA: TGTGCCAGTAGTATAGTATGGGCGAACACTGAAGCTTTCTTT.

To note about this clone: A read error is the likely source, as a far larger clone sits one nucleotide away. The sample holds other DNA sequences that translate to the same CDR3. The rearrangement joins TRBV7-2 to TRBJ1-1; a weak D match, TRBD1 (6 bases). V was clipped by 5 bases and J by 1 base, with 8 bases between them. The germline CDR1 and CDR2 sequences are SGHTA and FQGNSA. The length of the CDR3 is 13 residues. The CDR3, as DNA: TGTGCCAGCAGCCTGACAGGGAACACTGAAGCTTTCTTT. Its protein is CASSLTGNTEAFF.

The chain recombines TRBV12-3 or TRBV12-4 with TRBJ2-3, with D possibly being TRBD1 (6 bases). This CDR3 is 13 amino acids long. The V end lost 5 bases, the J end lost 3 bases, and 9 bases lay between the germline ends. CDR3 loop: CASSPTGTDTQYF. As DNA, the CDR3 is TGTGCCAGCAGTCCAACAGGGACAGATACGCAGTATTTT.

The V call is TRBV3-1 (or the pseudogene TRBV3-2), the J call TRBJ2-1; 7 nucleotides match TRBD1. Germline V gives CDR1 LGHDT, CDR2 YNNKEL (reference sequence). Trimming took 2 bases from V and 4 from J; bases not matched to a gene: 8. The CDR3 totals 16 residues. The DNA for the CDR3 is TGTGCCAGCAGCCAACGACGAAGGGGGCCTTACAATGAGCAGTTCTTC. Its translation: CASSQRRRGPYNEQFF.